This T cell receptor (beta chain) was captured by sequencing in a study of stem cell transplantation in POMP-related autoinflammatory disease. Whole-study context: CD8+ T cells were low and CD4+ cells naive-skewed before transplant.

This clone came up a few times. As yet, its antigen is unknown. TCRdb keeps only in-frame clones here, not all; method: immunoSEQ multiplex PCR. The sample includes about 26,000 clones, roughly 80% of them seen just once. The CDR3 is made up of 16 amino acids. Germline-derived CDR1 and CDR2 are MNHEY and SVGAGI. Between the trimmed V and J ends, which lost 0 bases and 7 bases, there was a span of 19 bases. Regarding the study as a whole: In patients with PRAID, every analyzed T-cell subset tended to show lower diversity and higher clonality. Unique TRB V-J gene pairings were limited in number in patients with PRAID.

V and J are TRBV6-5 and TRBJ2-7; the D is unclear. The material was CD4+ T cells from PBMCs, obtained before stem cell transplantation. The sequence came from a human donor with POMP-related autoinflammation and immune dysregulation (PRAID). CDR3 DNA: TGTGCCAGCAGTTACTCTACTTGGGGAAACCTCGAGGAGCAGTACTTC. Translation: CASSYSTWGNLEEQYF.